This TCR beta chain came from a study of cytomegalovirus exposure and HLA in healthy donors. This clone has a single count. V gave up 3 bases and J gave up 16 bases; unmatched junction bases: 5. The CDR3 spans 11 residues. The V gene's germline CDR1 is WNHNN and CDR2 SYGVQD (reference sequence). PCR primers comprised 60 Vbeta and 13 Jbeta primers. Clones were sequenced by immunoSEQ multiplex PCR, and TCRdb holds only the in-frame ones, with some missing. Among approximately 170,000 clones listed, 62% were seen once. The rearrangement joins TRBV10-1 to TRBJ2-1; 8 nucleotides align to TRBD1. This clonotype was sampled from a middle-aged man in good health and CMV-seronegative. The specimen sequenced was PBMCs. This CDR3 is CASSDRDRHFF. CDR3 in DNA: TGCGCCAGCAGTGACCGGGACAGGCACTTCTTC.